This is a list of T cell receptor beta chains from one sample in a study of blood T cell repertoires in COVID-19. Sequencing used immunoSEQ multiplex PCR; TCRdb keeps in-frame clones, though not all of them. The data show roughly 180,000 clones, around 77% seen once. Specimen: peripheral blood. Source of these receptors: a man in his fifties or sixties with active or convalescent COVID-19. CDR3s include the opening cysteine and the closing phenylalanine or tryptophan. The order of the fields is D gene, J gene, V gene, clone size, CDR3 protein, CDR3 DNA. D genes are given only for firm matches. Where a row states a size, it is once, few, many or the class of an expanded clone; other rows omit it.

d_call: TRBD1
j_call: TRBJ2-7
v_call: TRBV12-3/TRBV12-4
clone_size: once
cdr3_aa: CASRLGRGYEQYF
cdr3_nt: TGTGCCAGCAGGCTGGGCAGGGGGTACGAGCAGTACTTC

d_call: NA
j_call: TRBJ2-7
v_call: TRBV11-2
clone_size: NA
cdr3_aa: CASSPQGRVQQYF
cdr3_nt: TGTGCCAGCAGCCCCCAGGGGCGGGTACAGCAGTACTTC

d_call: NA
j_call: TRBJ2-7
v_call: TRBV7-9
clone_size: NA
cdr3_aa: CASSLAYRTGREEQYF
cdr3_nt: TGTGCCAGCAGCTTAGCGTATCGGACAGGGAGGGAAGAGCAGTACTTC

d_call: NA
j_call: TRBJ2-3
v_call: TRBV7-2
clone_size: NA
cdr3_aa: CASSRTVGSDTQYF
cdr3_nt: TGTGCCAGTAGCCGGACTGTGGGATCAGATACGCAGTATTTT

d_call: NA
j_call: TRBJ2-2
v_call: TRBV21-1
clone_size: NA
cdr3_aa: CASSKDTSGSENTGELFF
cdr3_nt: TGTGCCAGCAGCAAAGATACTAGCGGGAGCGAGAACACCGGGGAGCTGTTTTTT

d_call: TRBD2
j_call: TRBJ2-2
v_call: TRBV12-3/TRBV12-4
clone_size: once
cdr3_aa: CASRLADTGELFF
cdr3_nt: TGTGCCAGCAGGCTAGCGGACACCGGGGAGCTGTTTTTT

d_call: NA
j_call: TRBJ2-2
v_call: TRBV7-7
clone_size: NA
cdr3_aa: CASSLLPRPNTGELFF
cdr3_nt: TGTGCCAGCAGCCTACTCCCGAGGCCGAACACCGGGGAGCTGTTTTTT

d_call: NA
j_call: TRBJ2-3
v_call: TRBV20-1
clone_size: few
cdr3_aa: CSASALGGRTDTQYF
cdr3_nt: TGCAGTGCTAGTGCCCTAGGGGGACGGACAGATACGCAGTATTTT

d_call: TRBD1
j_call: TRBJ2-3
v_call: TRBV4-1
clone_size: NA
cdr3_aa: CASSFPGQGTDTQYF
cdr3_nt: TGCGCCAGCAGCTTCCCGGGACAGGGGACAGATACGCAGTATTTT

d_call: NA
j_call: TRBJ1-1
v_call: TRBV29-1
clone_size: NA
cdr3_aa: CSVQGFGVGMSPEAFF
cdr3_nt: TGCAGCGTGCAGGGGTTTGGAGTCGGGATGTCCCCTGAAGCTTTCTTT

d_call: TRBD1
j_call: TRBJ2-7
v_call: TRBV4-3
clone_size: once
cdr3_aa: CASSQLASGTGATYEQYF
cdr3_nt: TGCGCCAGCAGCCAACTAGCTTCCGGGACAGGGGCTACCTACGAGCAGTACTTC

d_call: NA
j_call: TRBJ1-6
v_call: TRBV5-1
clone_size: once
cdr3_aa: CASSREGLDSPLHF
cdr3_nt: TGCGCCAGCTCGAGGGAAGGTCTTGACTCACCCCTCCACTTT

d_call: NA
j_call: TRBJ2-7
v_call: TRBV7-2
clone_size: medium-sized
cdr3_aa: CASSLVLATYEQYF
cdr3_nt: TGTGCCAGCAGCTTAGTGCTAGCAACCTACGAGCAGTACTTC

d_call: TRBD2
j_call: TRBJ2-1
v_call: TRBV28
clone_size: NA
cdr3_aa: CASSTKSGTRIFNEQFF
cdr3_nt: TGTGCCAGCAGTACCAAGTCCGGGACTAGGATTTTCAATGAGCAGTTCTTC

d_call: NA
j_call: TRBJ1-3
v_call: TRBV5-6
clone_size: NA
cdr3_aa: CASSLRIGVAGNTIYF
cdr3_nt: TGTGCCAGCAGCTTGAGGATCGGAGTAGCTGGAAACACCATATATTTT

d_call: NA
j_call: TRBJ1-4
v_call: TRBV27
clone_size: NA
cdr3_aa: CASRRGAGGEKLFF
cdr3_nt: TGTGCCAGCAGACGCGGAGCGGGCGGGGAAAAACTGTTTTTT

d_call: NA
j_call: TRBJ2-3
v_call: TRBV6-5
clone_size: NA
cdr3_aa: CASKVAASSTDTQYF
cdr3_nt: TGTGCCAGCAAAGTAGCAGCATCTAGCACAGATACGCAGTATTTT

d_call: TRBD1
j_call: TRBJ2-1
v_call: TRBV5-1
clone_size: NA
cdr3_aa: CASSPGQGYNEQFF
cdr3_nt: TGCGCCAGCAGCCCAGGACAGGGGTACAATGAGCAGTTCTTC

d_call: NA
j_call: TRBJ2-7
v_call: TRBV25-1
clone_size: NA
cdr3_aa: CASSERYEQYF
cdr3_nt: TGTGCCAGCAGTGAGCGTTACGAGCAGTACTTC

d_call: TRBD2
j_call: TRBJ2-2
v_call: TRBV27
clone_size: NA
cdr3_aa: CASSWDLAGGNGGGELFF
cdr3_nt: TGTGCCAGCAGTTGGGATCTCGCGGGGGGCAATGGAGGCGGGGAGCTGTTTTTT

d_call: NA
j_call: TRBJ2-5
v_call: TRBV6-5
clone_size: once
cdr3_aa: CASSRGTEETQYF
cdr3_nt: TGTGCCAGCAGTCGGGGGACAGAAGAGACCCAGTACTTC

d_call: TRBD1
j_call: TRBJ2-2
v_call: TRBV25-1
clone_size: NA
cdr3_aa: CASSFYHGQGGTGELFF
cdr3_nt: TGTGCCAGCAGTTTCTACCACGGACAGGGTGGTACCGGGGAGCTGTTTTTT

d_call: TRBD2
j_call: TRBJ2-1
v_call: TRBV6-4
clone_size: NA
cdr3_aa: CASSDPGLAGNEQFF
cdr3_nt: TGTGCCAGCAGTGACCCCGGACTAGCGGGGAATGAGCAGTTCTTC

d_call: TRBD1
j_call: TRBJ2-7
v_call: TRBV7-9
clone_size: few
cdr3_aa: CASSLGGTVAFF
cdr3_nt: TGTGCCAGCAGCTTAGGAGGGACAGTCGCGTTCTTC

d_call: NA
j_call: TRBJ1-4
v_call: TRBV4-1
clone_size: NA
cdr3_aa: CASSHRAVKLFF
cdr3_nt: TGCGCCAGCAGCCACAGGGCGGTAAAACTGTTTTTT

d_call: NA
j_call: TRBJ2-6
v_call: TRBV5-1
clone_size: NA
cdr3_aa: CASSLDTLASGANVLTF
cdr3_nt: TGCGCCAGCAGCTTGGACACTTTAGCCTCTGGGGCCAACGTCCTGACTTTC

d_call: NA
j_call: TRBJ2-3
v_call: TRBV20-1
clone_size: NA
cdr3_aa: CSASVPRGTDTQYF
cdr3_nt: TGCAGTGCTAGTGTTCCCCGGGGCACAGATACGCAGTATTTT

d_call: TRBD1
j_call: TRBJ2-2
v_call: TRBV18
clone_size: NA
cdr3_aa: CASSPRSTGVNTGELFF
cdr3_nt: TGTGCCAGCTCACCACGGTCGACAGGGGTAAACACCGGGGAGCTGTTTTTT

d_call: NA
j_call: TRBJ1-1
v_call: TRBV7-9
clone_size: NA
cdr3_aa: CASSLDIRQGEAFF
cdr3_nt: TGTGCCAGCAGCTTAGATATTCGGCAGGGTGAAGCTTTCTTT

d_call: TRBD2
j_call: TRBJ2-3
v_call: TRBV30
clone_size: NA
cdr3_aa: CAWAPSGRNTQYF
cdr3_nt: TGTGCCTGGGCCCCTAGCGGGAGAAATACGCAGTATTTT

d_call: NA
j_call: TRBJ2-3
v_call: TRBV9
clone_size: NA
cdr3_aa: CASSVRDGRSTDTQYF
cdr3_nt: TGTGCCAGCAGCGTGCGGGACGGAAGAAGCACAGATACGCAGTATTTT

d_call: NA
j_call: TRBJ2-3
v_call: TRBV5-6
clone_size: NA
cdr3_aa: CASSLSGLDTQYF
cdr3_nt: TGTGCCAGCAGCTTGTCAGGTTTGGATACGCAGTATTTT

d_call: NA
j_call: TRBJ2-2
v_call: TRBV5-1
clone_size: NA
cdr3_aa: CASSLARTPLNTGELFF
cdr3_nt: TGCGCCAGCAGCTTGGCGCGGACTCCACTCAACACCGGGGAGCTGTTTTTT

d_call: TRBD2
j_call: TRBJ2-3
v_call: TRBV28
clone_size: NA
cdr3_aa: CASTLLAGTDTQYF
cdr3_nt: TGTGCCAGCACCCTCCTAGCGGGCACAGATACGCAGTATTTT

d_call: TRBD2
j_call: TRBJ2-1
v_call: TRBV7-9
clone_size: NA
cdr3_aa: CASTNPGEGNEQFF
cdr3_nt: TGTGCCAGCACCAACCCGGGGGAGGGGAATGAGCAGTTCTTC

d_call: NA
j_call: TRBJ2-5
v_call: TRBV24-1
clone_size: NA
cdr3_aa: CATSDPRLPGTQYF
cdr3_nt: TGTGCCACCAGTGACCCTCGACTACCTGGGACCCAGTACTTC

d_call: NA
j_call: TRBJ2-1
v_call: TRBV18
clone_size: NA
cdr3_aa: CASSPNGRDNEQFF
cdr3_nt: TGTGCCAGCTCACCCAACGGTCGGGACAATGAGCAGTTCTTC

d_call: TRBD2
j_call: TRBJ2-3
v_call: TRBV10-3
clone_size: NA
cdr3_aa: CAISESSGLGKDTQYF
cdr3_nt: TGTGCCATCAGTGAGTCGTCCGGACTAGGGAAAGATACGCAGTATTTT

d_call: NA
j_call: TRBJ2-3
v_call: TRBV4-1
clone_size: NA
cdr3_aa: CASSQVYDTQYF
cdr3_nt: TGCGCCAGCAGCCAAGTTTATGATACGCAGTATTTT

d_call: TRBD2
j_call: TRBJ2-1
v_call: TRBV30
clone_size: NA
cdr3_aa: CAWSWAGGFNEQFF
cdr3_nt: TGTGCCTGGAGTTGGGCGGGAGGGTTCAATGAGCAGTTCTTC

d_call: TRBD1
j_call: TRBJ2-7
v_call: TRBV2
clone_size: NA
cdr3_aa: CASRSGTAYEQYF
cdr3_nt: TGTGCCAGCAGATCCGGGACAGCCTACGAGCAGTACTTC

d_call: NA
j_call: TRBJ2-5
v_call: TRBV3-1/TRBV3-2
clone_size: NA
cdr3_aa: CASSQPGIEWRETQYF
cdr3_nt: TGTGCCAGCAGTCAACCGGGAATCGAGTGGCGGGAGACCCAGTACTTC

d_call: NA
j_call: TRBJ1-1
v_call: TRBV28
clone_size: NA
cdr3_aa: CASKGNGGATEAFF
cdr3_nt: TGTGCCAGCAAGGGGAACGGGGGTGCTACTGAAGCTTTCTTT

d_call: NA
j_call: TRBJ2-3
v_call: TRBV18
clone_size: NA
cdr3_aa: CASSPLQTHTDTQYF
cdr3_nt: TGTGCCAGCTCACCACTGCAGACACACACAGATACGCAGTATTTT

d_call: NA
j_call: TRBJ2-1
v_call: TRBV5-4
clone_size: few
cdr3_aa: CASSPPVFRGNEQFF
cdr3_nt: TGTGCCAGCAGCCCACCGGTATTTCGGGGCAATGAGCAGTTCTTC

d_call: NA
j_call: TRBJ2-3
v_call: TRBV5-1
clone_size: NA
cdr3_aa: CASSFGGSTDTQYF
cdr3_nt: TGCGCCAGCAGCTTTGGGGGGAGCACAGATACGCAGTATTTT

d_call: TRBD2
j_call: TRBJ2-2
v_call: TRBV27
clone_size: NA
cdr3_aa: CASSSPSTSGRNTGELFF
cdr3_nt: TGTGCCAGCAGTTCACCGTCGACTAGCGGAAGAAACACCGGGGAGCTGTTTTTT

d_call: NA
j_call: TRBJ2-7
v_call: TRBV18
clone_size: NA
cdr3_aa: CASSPYGGDDEQYF
cdr3_nt: TGTGCCAGCTCACCATACGGAGGGGATGACGAGCAGTACTTC